This T cell receptor (beta chain) was profiled in a study of blood T cell repertoires in COVID-19 (dated by TCRdb to about 2020). As for the study more broadly: Samples covering the acute and convalescent phases of COVID-19 were provided by collaborators in the United States, Italy and Spain. The material from the prospective study consisted of cDNA or gDNA derived from T cells, B-cell-depleted T cells, or PBMCs. Deeply sampled blood TCRbeta repertoires from subjects exposed to, actively infected with, or recovered from COVID-19 were included in the dataset. The repertoires were released in a freely available public database meant as a resource for research on the immune response to SARS-CoV-2. The samples were drawn from the first 160 participants of the ongoing ImmuneRACE study and from over 950 subjects provided by 6 global collaborators. The sample metadata nearly always contained a de-identified subject ID, COVID-19 status, age in years and sex. Where HLA class I and class II types were available, the types were taken from metadata supplied by the sample provider, not from assay-based typing. Findings and caveats that apply to the study as a whole: How much clinical and demographic metadata was included differed by source and by participant, and the metadata was provided uncurated.

Counted from cysteine to phenylalanine, this CDR3 has 14 amino acids. Only the CDR3 part of the read is kept: 42 bases, read in frame from the first base. Relative to germline, V is 5 bases shorter and J is 4 bases shorter, with 12 bases between their ends. The germline V gene yields SGHTA for CDR1 and FQGTGA for CDR2. About this clone: Its antigen remains unidentified. Nothing much larger sits one base from this clone, and base qualities are not available.

One collaborating source in Seattle enrolled patients during active infection and followed them longitudinally through the course of disease. Each collaborating institution followed its own protocols to collect whole blood in K2EDTA tubes. Collaborator samples were shipped for TCRbeta analysis as frozen whole blood, isolated PBMCs, or DNA extracted from either sample type. TCRbeta CDR3 regions were amplified from genomic DNA by means of the immunoSEQ Assay, a bias-controlled multiplex PCR. Under the source paper's analysis protocol: Nucleated cell counts per sample were estimated from amplification of reference gene primers within the assay. To quantify the absolute abundance of each unique TCRbeta CDR3 rearrangement, sequence reads were collapsed and filtered. Productive Simpson clonality was computed per sample as the square root of Simpson's diversity index over productive rearrangements. The source is immuneACCESS, and TCRdb retained only in-frame sequences with V and J called. Part of the clones is not carried over; for the studies checked, unresolved V genes explain less than half of this, and the remainder is unexplained. D and trimming were read from the DNA, whereas the V and J calls and clone size are those reported in that table. Within this sample are hundreds of thousands of clones, with 80% to 90% of them counted one time only. The ten biggest clones cover about an eighth of the sample.

Recombination connected TRBV7-3 to TRBJ2-1; a weak D assignment points to TRBD1 (6 bases agree). Sequencing used peripheral blood. The source of this sequence is a woman in her sixties or seventies with COVID-19, enrolled during active disease. The base sequence is TGTGCCAGCAGCCCGGGACACTCATACAATGAGCAGTTCTTC. This gives the protein CASSPGHSYNEQFF. The CDR3 plus the reference TRBV7-3 and TRBJ2-1 genes for the other parts give the full variable domain: GAGVSQTPSNKVTEKGKYVELRCDPISGHTALYWYRQSLGQGPEFLIYFQGTGAADDSGLPNDRFFAVRPEGSVSTLKIQRTERGDSAVYLCASSPGHSYNEQFFGPGTRLTVL.